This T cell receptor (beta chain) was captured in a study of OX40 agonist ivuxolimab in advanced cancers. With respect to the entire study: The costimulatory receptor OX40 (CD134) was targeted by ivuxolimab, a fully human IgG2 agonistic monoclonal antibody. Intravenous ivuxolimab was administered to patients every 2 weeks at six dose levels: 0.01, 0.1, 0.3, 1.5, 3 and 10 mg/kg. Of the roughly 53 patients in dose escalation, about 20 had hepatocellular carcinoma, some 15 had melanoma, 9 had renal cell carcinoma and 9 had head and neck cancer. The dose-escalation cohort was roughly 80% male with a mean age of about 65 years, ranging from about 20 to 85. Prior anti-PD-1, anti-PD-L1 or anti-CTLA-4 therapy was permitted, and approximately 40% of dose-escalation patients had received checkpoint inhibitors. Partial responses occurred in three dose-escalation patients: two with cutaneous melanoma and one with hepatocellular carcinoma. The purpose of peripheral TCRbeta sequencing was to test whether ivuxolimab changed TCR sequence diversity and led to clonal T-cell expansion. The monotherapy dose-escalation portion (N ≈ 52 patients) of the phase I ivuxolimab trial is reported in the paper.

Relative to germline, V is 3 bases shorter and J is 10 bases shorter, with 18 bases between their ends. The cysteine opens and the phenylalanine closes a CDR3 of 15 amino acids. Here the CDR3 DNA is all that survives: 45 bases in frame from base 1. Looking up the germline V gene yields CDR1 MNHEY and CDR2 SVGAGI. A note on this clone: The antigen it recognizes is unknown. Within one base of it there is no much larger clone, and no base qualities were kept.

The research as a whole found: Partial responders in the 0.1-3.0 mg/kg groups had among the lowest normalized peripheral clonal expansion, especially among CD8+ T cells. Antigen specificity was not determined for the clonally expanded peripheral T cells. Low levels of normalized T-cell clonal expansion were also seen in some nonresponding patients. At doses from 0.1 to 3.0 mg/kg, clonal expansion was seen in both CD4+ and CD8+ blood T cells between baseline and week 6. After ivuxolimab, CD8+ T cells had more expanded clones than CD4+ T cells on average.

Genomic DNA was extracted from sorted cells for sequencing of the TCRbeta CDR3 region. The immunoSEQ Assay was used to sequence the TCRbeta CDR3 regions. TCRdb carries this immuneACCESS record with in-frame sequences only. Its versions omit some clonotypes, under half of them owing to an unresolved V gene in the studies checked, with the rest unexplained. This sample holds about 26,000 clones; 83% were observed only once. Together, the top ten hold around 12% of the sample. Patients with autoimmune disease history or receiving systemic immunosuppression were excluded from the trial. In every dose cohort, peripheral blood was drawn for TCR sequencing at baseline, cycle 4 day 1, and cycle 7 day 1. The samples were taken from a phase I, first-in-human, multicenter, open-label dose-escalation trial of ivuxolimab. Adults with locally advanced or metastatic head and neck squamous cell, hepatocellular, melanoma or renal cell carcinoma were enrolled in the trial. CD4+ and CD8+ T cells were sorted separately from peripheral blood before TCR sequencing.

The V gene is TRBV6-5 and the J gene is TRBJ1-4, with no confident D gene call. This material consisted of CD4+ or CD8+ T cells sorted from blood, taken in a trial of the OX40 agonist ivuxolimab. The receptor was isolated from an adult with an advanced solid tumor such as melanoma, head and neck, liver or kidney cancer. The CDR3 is CASSYLRTRGGKLFF. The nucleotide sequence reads TGTGCCAGCAGTTATTTAAGGACCCGGGGAGGAAAACTGTTTTTT.